These 20 T cell receptor beta chains were all obtained from the same sample, sequenced in a study of T cell repertoires and HLA-DP antigens. For these TCRs, the target antigens are not known. Method: immunoSEQ multiplex PCR; TCRdb's copy keeps in-frame clones and lacks some. The sample shows some 110,000 clones, roughly 92% of them seen only once. The sample taken for sequencing was CD4+ T cells from PBMCs. The receptors here all came from a woman under 30 in good health and CMV-seronegative.

The chain couples TRBV5-4 to TRBJ2-3; possible D gene TRBD2, 5 bases. CDR1 and CDR2 (germline): SGHNT, YYREEE (reference sequence). This CDR3 spans 15 amino acids. The V and J ends lost 0 bases and 1 base respectively, with 9 bases between them. The CDR3 region has the DNA TGTGCCAGCAGCTTGGCGTGGGGAGGCACAGATACGCAGTATTTT. Residues: CASSLAWGGTDTQYF.

This rearrangement joins TRBV19 to TRBJ2-1, with 7 positions matching TRBD2. V lost 6 bases, J lost 1 base, and 12 bases stayed unmatched. The CDR3 is made up of 17 amino acids. In germline, CDR1 is LNHDA, CDR2 SQIVND (reference sequence). The CDR3 DNA is TGTGCCAGTAGAAGGGGACTAAGAGACCTTTCCTACAATGAGCAGTTCTTC. It specifies CASRRGLRDLSYNEQFF.

This clone was detected only once. The chain has TRBV7-3 and TRBJ2-3; 7 positions agree with TRBD2. Per germline, CDR1 SGHTA and CDR2 FQGTGA. This CDR3 has 16 residues. V shed 2 bases, J shed 3 bases, and the junction held 8 bases outside the gene matches. The CDR3 coding sequence is TGTGCCAGCAGCTTATCGGTGGGAGGGCAAACAGATACGCAGTATTTT. This gives the protein CASSLSVGGQTDTQYF.

The chain carries TRBV29-1 and TRBJ1-1, with D unresolved. V was trimmed by 5 bases and J by 2 bases, leaving 12 bases between them. The CDR3 runs to 13 residues. Germline loops: CDR1 SQVTM, CDR2 ANQGSEA. Here the CDR3 reads CSVSRSPNTEAFF. The CDR3 nucleotides read TGCAGCGTTTCAAGATCCCCTAACACTGAAGCTTTCTTT.

This clone was counted once. The chain employs TRBV18 and TRBJ2-2; D is unresolved. Per the germline V gene, CDR1 is KGHSH and CDR2 is LQKENI. The CDR3 covers 12 residues. Trimming cost V 5 bases and J 10 bases, with 11 bases left between them. The CDR3 DNA is TGTGCCAGCTCAGGACCGCTCGCGGAGCTGTTTTTT. It is translated as CASSGPLAELFF.

The chain carries TRBV6-5 and TRBJ2-3; D perhaps matches TRBD2 (7 bases). V shed 6 bases and J shed 5 bases, with 15 bases lying between them. The CDR3 sequence is 14 residues long. CDR1 is MNHEY and CDR2 is SVGAGI in the germline V gene. CDR3 region: CASRRGGGIDTQYF. Here the CDR3 DNA reads TGTGCCAGCAGAAGGGGAGGGGGAATAGATACGCAGTATTTT.

Notes on this clone: This same CDR3 is encoded by further DNA sequences in the sample. V and J are TRBV20-1 and TRBJ2-3; D possibly matches TRBD1 or TRBD2 (5 bases each). The CDR3 has 10 amino acids. The germline V gene has CDR1 DFQATT and CDR2 SNEGSKA (reference sequence). V lost 6 bases and J lost 6, with 7 bases in between. This CDR3 is CSAGTDTQYF. In nucleotides, the CDR3 is TGCAGTGCCGGGACGGATACGCAGTATTTT.

This clone was observed once. The V gene is TRBV7-2, the J gene TRBJ2-7, with no clear D. Germline CDR1 is SGHTA and CDR2 is FQGNSA. Trimming stripped 5 bases from V and 1 base from J, with 18 bases between. The CDR3 runs to 16 residues. This CDR3 reads CASSPLEASVSYEQYF. CDR3 coding DNA: TGTGCCAGCAGCCCCCTAGAGGCGTCCGTTTCCTACGAGCAGTACTTC.

This clone was found once. This rearrangement joins TRBV28 to TRBJ2-2; 9 bases fit TRBD2. The CDR3 is made up of 19 amino acids. CDR1 MDHEN and CDR2 SYDVKM come from the germline V gene. V dropped 4 bases and J dropped 3; count of bases not matched to a gene: 15. The CDR3 sequence is CASSSSRDPRGGYTGELFF. CDR3 nucleotides: TGTGCCAGCAGTTCTTCCCGGGACCCGCGGGGGGGGTACACCGGGGAGCTGTTTTTT.

The rearrangement links TRBV29-1 to TRBJ1-6; tentative D call: TRBD1 (5 bases). V lost 6 bases and J lost 4, with 10 bases in between. The CDR3 has 13 residues. Germline V gene sequence: CDR1 SQVTM, CDR2 ANQGSEA. The CDR3 region has the DNA TGCAGCGTCGAAACAGGTTATAATTCACCCCTCCACTTT. This codes for CSVETGYNSPLHF.

The V call is TRBV28, the J call TRBJ2-3, with 11 nucleotides matching TRBD1. CDR1 and CDR2 (germline): MDHEN, SYDVKM. CDR3 length: 17 amino acids. V shed 6 bases and J 2 bases; nucleotides not matched to a gene: 10. Here the CDR3 DNA reads TGTGCCAGCAGCTTAGGGGGGACAGGGGGACTCACAGATACGCAGTATTTT. It specifies CASSLGGTGGLTDTQYF. The entire variable domain, with the rest obtained from reference TRBV28 and TRBJ2-3, is as follows: DVKVTQSSRYLVKRTGEKVFLECVQDMDHENMFWYRQDPGLGLRLIYFSYDVKMKEKGDIPEGYSVSREKKERFSLILESASTNQTSMYLCASSLGGTGGLTDTQYFGPGTRLTVL.

The V and J genes are TRBV7-2 and TRBJ1-3; D gene uncertain. Trimming stripped 1 base from V and 0 bases from J, with 10 bases between. The CDR3 length is 16 residues. Germline-derived CDR1 and CDR2 are SGHTA and FQGNSA. CDR3 in DNA: TGTGCCAGCAGCTTAGTTGGGTCACTCTCTGGAAACACCATATATTTT. Translation: CASSLVGSLSGNTIYF.

The chain is built from TRBV30 and TRBJ2-1; TRBD2 agrees at 7 bases. The germline CDR1 and CDR2 sequences are GTSNPN and SVGIG (reference sequence). V shed 4 bases and J 0 bases; nucleotides not matched to a gene: 3. The CDR3 consists of 14 residues. The CDR3 sequence: CAWKRGSSYNEQFF. Written as DNA, the CDR3 is TGTGCCTGGAAGCGCGGGAGCTCCTACAATGAGCAGTTCTTC. The variable domain in full, completed from reference TRBV30 and TRBJ2-1, reads SQTIHQWPATLVQPVGSPLSLECTVEGTSNPNLYWYRQAAGRGLQLLFYSVGIGQISSEVPQNLSASRPQDRQFILSSKKLLLSDSGFYLCAWKRGSSYNEQFFGPGTRLTVL.

This clone has more than one count but fewer than ten. The chain joins TRBV4-2 to TRBJ1-2, with D perhaps matching TRBD1 (6 bases). Trimming removed 3 bases at V and 6 bases at J, with 11 bases between. From germline, CDR1 is LGHNA and CDR2 YNFKEQ. CDR3 length: 13 residues. CDR3 nucleotide sequence: TGTGCCAGCAGCCAGGAGCAGGGGAATGGCTACACCTTC. Translation: CASSQEQGNGYTF.

V and J are TRBV15 and TRBJ2-5; D is ambiguous. The J call is uncertain, as TRBJ2-7 better fits the DNA end. CDR1 LNHNV and CDR2 YYDKDF come from the germline V gene (reference sequence). This CDR3 has 14 amino acids. The CDR3, as DNA: TGTGCCACCAGCAGAGAGGCAAGCACCTACGAGCAGTACTTC. Encoded protein: CATSREASTYEQYF.

This rearrangement joins TRBV27 to TRBJ1-1; the D is unclear. CDR3 length: 13 residues. V lost 5 bases and J 7 bases, leaving 14 bases between the germline ends. Germline CDR1 is MNHEY and CDR2 is SMNVEV (reference sequence). CDR3 amino acids: CASSPLGPYEAFF. CDR3 sequence (DNA): TGTGCCAGCAGTCCCCTTGGGCCTTATGAAGCTTTCTTT.

This sequence joins TRBV28 and TRBJ1-1, with 10 bases lining up with TRBD1. There are 15 residues in the CDR3. Trimming took 4 bases from V and 4 from J; bases not matched to a gene: 6. Per the germline V gene, CDR1 is MDHEN and CDR2 is SYDVKM. The CDR3, as DNA: TGTGCCAGCAGTTCGCCGGGACAGGGGCGCACTGAAGCTTTCTTT. Amino acid sequence: CASSSPGQGRTEAFF.

The V and J genes are TRBV5-1 and TRBJ1-4; D remains unclear. CDR1 is SGHRS, CDR2 YFSETQ, per germline. CDR3 size: 16 residues. V dropped 0 bases and J dropped 1 base, with 10 bases sitting between them. CDR3 sequence: CASSLGFHLTNEKLFF. The CDR3 DNA is TGCGCCAGCAGCTTGGGCTTTCACTTAACTAATGAAAAACTGTTTTTT.

This chain joins TRBV7-3 and TRBJ1-1; D not resolved. Between the trimmed V and J ends, which lost 1 base and 3 bases, there was a span of 6 bases. The CDR3 loop spans 13 amino acids. Germline V gene lookup returns CDR1 SGHTA and CDR2 FQGTGA. The CDR3 DNA is TGTGCCAGCAGCTTAAGCCCGGACACTGAAGCTTTCTTT. Amino acids: CASSLSPDTEAFF.

The chain combines TRBV27 with TRBJ1-2; D is unresolved. CDR3 length: 13 residues. Deletions cut 5 bases from V and 7 bases from J, with 14 bases between. CDR1 is MNHEY and CDR2 is SMNVEV in the germline V gene (reference sequence). CDR3 amino acids: CASSPLRGSGYTF. The CDR3 DNA follows: TGTGCCAGCAGTCCACTACGCGGCTCTGGCTACACCTTC.